This T cell receptor (beta chain) was observed in a study of T cells in lung cancer brain metastases listed by TCRdb under 2018. About the full investigation: Of the 20 to 25 patients, more than 15 had a history of tobacco use, with a median of around 41 pack-years. Eighteen of the 20 patients received no interval therapy between primary and metastasis resection. Median interval between primary and brain metastasis specimen acquisition was approximately 350 days. TCR beta CDR3 repertoires were compared between fully resected primary non-small cell lung cancers and paired brain metastases. A cohort of about 20 patients was included, from whom 40 specimens were contributed, with one primary lung lesion and one brain metastasis obtained from each patient. A median age at first diagnosis of about 52 years was recorded for the patients, of whom 9 were male and about a dozen were female. Primary and metastatic specimens both had an average DNA integrity number of approximately 3.9, with no significant difference between the two sites.

Patients underwent resection for synchronous oligometastatic disease or delayed recurrence of a solitary brain metastasis. To avoid including cancers other than NSCLC, any patient with a history of multiple malignancies was excluded. Using marked H&E slides as a guide, tumor areas were macrodissected from four to six unstained 9 to 10 um sections that had been deparaffinized. All specimens were formalin-fixed and paraffin-embedded (FFPE). The AllPrep DNA/RNA FFPE Kit was used for extraction of genomic DNA. Details on this clone: Its specific antigen is unknown. The sample holds no much larger clone one base away, and base qualities are not on file.

V loses 6 bases of germline sequence and J loses 0 bases, and the interval between the two ends is 15 bases. The CDR3 numbers 15 residues from cysteine through phenylalanine. Just CDR3 DNA is preserved here, 45 bases in frame from base 1. CDR1 and CDR2, looked up from the germline V gene, are MNHEY and SVGAGI. Paper-wide results and their limitations: A significantly larger repertoire fraction was made up by the ten most abundant clones in brain metastases than in primaries, which was suggestive of clonal expansion. Compared with their paired primaries, brain metastases had significantly fewer unique productive clones (median about 1,600 versus 5,000). It was not possible to control for the effects of preoperative corticosteroids on T cell infiltration in brain metastases. Most clones were lesion-specific, with limited overlap between paired lesions (mean Morisita index approximately 0.24). DNA fragmentation in the FFPE samples may have kept the complete infiltrating T cell repertoire from being retrieved.

Each sample received between roughly 2 and 4.92 ug of genomic DNA as input, and paired samples received equal DNA input. TCR beta libraries were constructed with the immunoSEQ hsTCRbeta Kit, with multiplexed V and J gene primers used across two PCR steps. The pooled libraries, together with positive and negative controls, were sequenced on an Illumina MiSeq running a 100-cycle paired-end protocol. Per the source publication's procedure: Raw data were processed by the immunoSEQ vendor into normalized, annotated TCR beta repertoire reports. Richness was defined as unique clones by nucleotide sequence, and total richness was extrapolated with the iChao1 and Efron-Thisted estimators. To characterize and compare the paired lesions, the analysis used Pielou's evenness, Simpson's index, the proportional abundance of the top-ten clones, and the Morisita overlap index. TCRdb re-hosts the immuneACCESS table, in-frame sequences only. Its copies lack some clones; in the studies checked, an unresolved V gene accounts for under half of them, and the cause for the rest is not known. The V and J calls and the clone size are those of that table, but D and trimming were determined from the DNA. The sample data list approximately 3,000 clones, and 91% of these were observed just once. The ten largest clones represent approximately 3% of the sample.

Source material: tumor tissue from the primary lung tumor. What this sample's cell subset or site label stands for: primary lung cancer lesion. The receptor chain draws on TRBV6-5 and TRBJ2-7; a tentative D call is TRBD2 (5 bases match). This receptor was identified in a man between 65 and 85 years old with non-small cell lung cancer. The nucleotide sequence is TGTGCCAGCAGCGAGGGTTCTTTGAGCTCCTACGAGCAGTACTTC. It specifies CASSEGSLSSYEQYF.